The sample holds a few counts of the clone carrying this T cell receptor (beta chain). Some clones are missing from TCRdb's copy, which holds only in-frame ones; the method was immunoSEQ multiplex PCR. The data show roughly 87,000 clones, about 89% seen once. These data originate in a study of PD-L1 blockade in urothelial cancer. Looking at the study overall: A median about 140,000 T cells were found in blood samples.

Described time point: pretreatment peripheral blood. For each patient, 1 to 8 samples were obtained, pretreatment and on-treatment. This material consisted of PBMCs, taken around atezolizumab (anti-PD-L1) treatment. The clonotype comes from a woman of 80 years or more with urothelial cancer.

The DNA for the CDR3 is TGTGCCAGCAGCGGGGGGACAGGGGTAAACACTGAAGCTTTCTTT. Amino acids: CASSGGTGVNTEAFF. The chain uses TRBV9 and TRBJ1-1, with 10 bases matching TRBD1. This CDR3 region has 15 residues. V shed 3 bases and J 2 bases; nucleotides not matched to a gene: 4. Looked up from germline, CDR1 is SGDLS and CDR2 is YYNGEE.